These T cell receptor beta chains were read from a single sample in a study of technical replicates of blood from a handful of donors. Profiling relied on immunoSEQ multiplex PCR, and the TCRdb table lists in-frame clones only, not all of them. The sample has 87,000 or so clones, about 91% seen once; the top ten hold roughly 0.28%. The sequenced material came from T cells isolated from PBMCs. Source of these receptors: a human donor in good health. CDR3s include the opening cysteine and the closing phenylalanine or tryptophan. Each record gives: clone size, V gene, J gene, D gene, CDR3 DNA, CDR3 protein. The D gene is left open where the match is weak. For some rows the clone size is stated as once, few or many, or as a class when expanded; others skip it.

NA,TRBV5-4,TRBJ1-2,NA,TGTGCCAGCAGCTTAAAGGGAGGCTATGGCTACACCTTC,CASSLKGGYGYTF
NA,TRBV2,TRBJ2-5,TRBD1,TGTGCCAGCAAAGCGACAGGGATTCAAGAGACCCAGTACTTC,CASKATGIQETQYF
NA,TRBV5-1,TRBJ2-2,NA,TGCGCCAGCAGCCGGGTGGGTCCGAACACCGGGGAGCTGTTTTTT,CASSRVGPNTGELFF
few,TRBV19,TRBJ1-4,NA,TGTGCCAGTAGTATAGGCGCGAGGGAGGGAGAAGAAAAACTGTTTTTT,CASSIGAREGEEKLFF
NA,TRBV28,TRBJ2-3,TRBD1,TGTGCCAGCAGTTTAACCGGGACAGGGGATACGCAGTATTTT,CASSLTGTGDTQYF
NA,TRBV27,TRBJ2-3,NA,TGTGCCAGCAGTTTCCGGTTTACAGATACGCAGTATTTT,CASSFRFTDTQYF
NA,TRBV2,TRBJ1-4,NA,TGTGCCAGCAGTGAAGGATGGGAGGGGGAAAAACTGTTTTTT,CASSEGWEGEKLFF
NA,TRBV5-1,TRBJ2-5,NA,TGCGCCAGCAGCTTTACTCGGGAGACCCAGTACTTC,CASSFTRETQYF
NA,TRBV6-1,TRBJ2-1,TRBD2,TGTGCCAGCAGTGATGGGTTGGGTAGCGGGAGAAATGAGCAGTTCTTC,CASSDGLGSGRNEQFF
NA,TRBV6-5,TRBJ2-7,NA,TGTGCCAGCAGTTACTCGATCGGGAACGAGCAGTACTTC,CASSYSIGNEQYF
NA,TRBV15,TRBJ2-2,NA,TGTGCCACCGCAAGTCGAGGTAACACCGGGGAGCTGTTTTTT,CATASRGNTGELFF
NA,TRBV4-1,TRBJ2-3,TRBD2,TGCGCCAGCAGCCAACTATATTTGGGGACTAGCGGGAGCACAGATACGCAGTATTTT,CASSQLYLGTSGSTDTQYF
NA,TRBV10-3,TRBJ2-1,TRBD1,TGTGCCACCACGGGACAGGGGGTCTATGAGCAGTTCTTC,CATTGQGVYEQFF
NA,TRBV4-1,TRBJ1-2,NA,TGCGCCAGCAGCCAACCGGGGAAGTCTCGAACTAACTATGGCTACACCTTC,CASSQPGKSRTNYGYTF
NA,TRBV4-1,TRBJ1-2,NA,TGCGCCAGCAGCCAGGTCGCCAGGGGCTATGGCTACACCTTC,CASSQVARGYGYTF
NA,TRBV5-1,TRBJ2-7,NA,TGCGCCAGCAGCTTGATCGGTACCTACGAGCAGTACTTC,CASSLIGTYEQYF
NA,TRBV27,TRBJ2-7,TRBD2,TGTGCCAGCAGTTTATGGGCTAGCGGGGGTGAGGAGCAGTACTTC,CASSLWASGGEEQYF
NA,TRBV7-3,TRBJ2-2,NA,TGTGCCAGCAGCTTAGCAGAAAACACCGGGGAGCTGTTTTTT,CASSLAENTGELFF
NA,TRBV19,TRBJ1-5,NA,TGTGCCAGTAGTACCCAATACATACAGCCCCAGCATTTT,CASSTQYIQPQHF
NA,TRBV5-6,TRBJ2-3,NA,TGTGCCACTTCCCAAGGGGGCACAGATACGCAGTATTTT,CATSQGGTDTQYF
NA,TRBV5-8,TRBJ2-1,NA,TGTGCCAGCAGGCTAGGGGGCAATGAGCAGTTCTTC,CASRLGGNEQFF
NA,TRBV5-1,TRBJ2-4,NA,TGCGCCAGCACCCAGGGGCTATCTGCTGGCATTCAGTACTTC,CASTQGLSAGIQYF
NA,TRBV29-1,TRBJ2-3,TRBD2,TGCAGCGTTCAGATCCTCGGGGGGGCCAAAGATACGCAGTATTTT,CSVQILGGAKDTQYF
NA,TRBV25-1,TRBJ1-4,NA,TGTGCCAGCAGTCCGCGGTCCACGGAGGCCTTCGAAAAACTGTTTTTT,CASSPRSTEAFEKLFF
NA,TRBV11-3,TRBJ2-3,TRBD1,TGTGCCAGCAGCTTAGCCGGGACAGGGGGCGCAGATACGCAGTATTTT,CASSLAGTGGADTQYF
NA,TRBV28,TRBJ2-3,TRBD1,TGTGCCAGCAGTTCACAACTTCACAGGGGGCAAGGAGATACGCAGTATTTT,CASSSQLHRGQGDTQYF
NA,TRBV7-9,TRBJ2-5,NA,TGTGCCAGCAGCTTGATCGGCCTTCGGGGGCAAGAGACCCAGTACTTC,CASSLIGLRGQETQYF
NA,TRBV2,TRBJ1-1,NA,TGTGCCAGCAGTCTGACGACAGGGAACACTGAAGCTTTCTTT,CASSLTTGNTEAFF
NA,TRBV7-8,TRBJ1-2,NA,TGTGCCAGCTCCCGGCTAACCCTTGGTAGACAGACCCTTTATGGCTACACCTTC,CASSRLTLGRQTLYGYTF
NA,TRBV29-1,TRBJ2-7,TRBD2,TGCAGCGTTGTTAGCGGGAGGACCTACGAGCAGTACTTC,CSVVSGRTYEQYF
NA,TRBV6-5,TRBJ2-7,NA,TGTGCCAGCAGGCCTACAGGGCCACGAATCGACGAGCAGTACTTC,CASRPTGPRIDEQYF
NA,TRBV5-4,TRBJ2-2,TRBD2,TGTGCCAGCAGCCGGGGGGTAGCGGGAGCTACGGGGGAGCTGTTTTTT,CASSRGVAGATGELFF
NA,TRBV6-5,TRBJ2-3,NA,TGTGCCAGCAGTTACGCGGGGCCATACGATACGCAGTATTTT,CASSYAGPYDTQYF
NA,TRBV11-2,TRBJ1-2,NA,TGTGCCAGCAGCACTCGGGACATTAATGGCTACACCTTC,CASSTRDINGYTF
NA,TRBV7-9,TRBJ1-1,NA,TGTGCCAGCAGCTCTTTTTCGGGTTACACTGAAGCTTTCTTT,CASSSFSGYTEAFF
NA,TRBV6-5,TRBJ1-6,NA,TGTGCCAGCAGTTACTCCCCAATTGGAGGTTCACCCCTCCACTTT,CASSYSPIGGSPLHF
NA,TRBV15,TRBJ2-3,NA,TGTGCCACCAGCAGAGTAGCAGATACGCAGTATTTT,CATSRVADTQYF
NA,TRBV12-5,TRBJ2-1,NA,TGTGCTAGTGGCCTTCTAGGAACCAACAATGAGCAGTTCTTC,CASGLLGTNNEQFF
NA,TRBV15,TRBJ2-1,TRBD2,TGTGCCACCAGCCGGCGGGAGTCCTACAATGAGCAGTTCTTC,CATSRRESYNEQFF
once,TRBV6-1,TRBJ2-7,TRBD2,TGTGCCAGCAGTGATGGACTAGCGGGGACCTACGAGCAGTACTTC,CASSDGLAGTYEQYF